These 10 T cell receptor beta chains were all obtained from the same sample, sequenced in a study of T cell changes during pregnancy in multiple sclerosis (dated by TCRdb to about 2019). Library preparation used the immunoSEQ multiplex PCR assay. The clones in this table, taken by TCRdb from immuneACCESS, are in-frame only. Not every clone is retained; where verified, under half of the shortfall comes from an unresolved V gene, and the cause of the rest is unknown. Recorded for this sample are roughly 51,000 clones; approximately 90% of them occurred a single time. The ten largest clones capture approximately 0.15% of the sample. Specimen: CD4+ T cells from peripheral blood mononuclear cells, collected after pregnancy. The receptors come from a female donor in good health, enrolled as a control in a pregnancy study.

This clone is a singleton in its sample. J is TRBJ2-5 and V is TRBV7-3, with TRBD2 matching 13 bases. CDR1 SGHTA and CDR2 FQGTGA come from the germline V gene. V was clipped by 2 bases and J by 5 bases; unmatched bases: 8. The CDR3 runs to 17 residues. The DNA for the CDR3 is TGTGCCAGCAGCTTAGGGACTAGCGGGAACCGGGGGGAGACCCAGTACTTC. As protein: CASSLGTSGNRGETQYF.

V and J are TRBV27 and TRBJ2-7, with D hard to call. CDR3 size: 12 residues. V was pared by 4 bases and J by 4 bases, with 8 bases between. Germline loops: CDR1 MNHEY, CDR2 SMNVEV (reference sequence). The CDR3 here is CASSSRHYEQYF. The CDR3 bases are TGTGCCAGCAGTTCCCGACATTACGAGCAGTACTTC.

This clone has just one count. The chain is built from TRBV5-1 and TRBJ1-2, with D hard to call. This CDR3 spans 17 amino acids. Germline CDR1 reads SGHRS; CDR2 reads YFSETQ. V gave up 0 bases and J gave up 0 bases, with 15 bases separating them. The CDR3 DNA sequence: TGCGCCAGCAGCTTGGGGCTCCAGCAGAGGGCTAACTATGGCTACACCTTC. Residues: CASSLGLQQRANYGYTF.

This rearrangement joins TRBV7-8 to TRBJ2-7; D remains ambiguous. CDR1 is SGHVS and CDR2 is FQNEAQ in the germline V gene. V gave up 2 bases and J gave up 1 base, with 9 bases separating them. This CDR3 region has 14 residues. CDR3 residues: CASSLRSASYEQYF. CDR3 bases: TGTGCCAGCAGCTTACGGTCCGCGTCCTACGAGCAGTACTTC.

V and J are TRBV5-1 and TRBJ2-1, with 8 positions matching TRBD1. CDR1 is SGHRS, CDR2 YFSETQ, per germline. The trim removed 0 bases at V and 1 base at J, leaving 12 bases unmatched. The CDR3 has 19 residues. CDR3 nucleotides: TGCGCCAGCAGCTTGGTAGACGCCAGGGGGCGCAAATCCTACAATGAGCAGTTCTTC. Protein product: CASSLVDARGRKSYNEQFF.

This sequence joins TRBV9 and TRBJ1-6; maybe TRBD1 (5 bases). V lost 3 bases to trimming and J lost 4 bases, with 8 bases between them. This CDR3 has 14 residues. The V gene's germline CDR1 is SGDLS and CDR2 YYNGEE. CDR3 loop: CASSAQGYNSPLHF. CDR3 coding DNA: TGTGCCAGCAGCGCTCAGGGTTATAATTCACCCCTCCACTTT.

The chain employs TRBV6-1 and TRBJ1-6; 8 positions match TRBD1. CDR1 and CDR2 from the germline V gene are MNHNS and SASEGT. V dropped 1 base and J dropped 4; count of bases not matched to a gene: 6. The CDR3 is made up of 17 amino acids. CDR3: CASSEGQGRGYNSPLHF. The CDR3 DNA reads TGTGCCAGCAGTGAAGGACAGGGGAGGGGGTATAATTCACCCCTCCACTTT.

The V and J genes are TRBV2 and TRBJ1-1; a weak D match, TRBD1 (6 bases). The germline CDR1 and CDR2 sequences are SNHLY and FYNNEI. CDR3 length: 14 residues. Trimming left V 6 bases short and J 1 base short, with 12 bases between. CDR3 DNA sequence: TGTGCCAGCAGCAATACAGGGACGAACACTGAAGCTTTCTTT. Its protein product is CASSNTGTNTEAFF.

The CDR3, as DNA: TGTGCCAGCAGCTTCACAGGGGGCTCCTATAATTCACCCCTCCACTTT. Encoded protein: CASSFTGGSYNSPLHF. The chain uses TRBV11-1 and TRBJ1-6; 8 nucleotides line up with TRBD1. V shed 3 bases and J 0 bases; nucleotides not matched to a gene: 1. This CDR3 is 16 amino acids long. Germline CDR1 is SGHAT and CDR2 is FQDESV (reference sequence).

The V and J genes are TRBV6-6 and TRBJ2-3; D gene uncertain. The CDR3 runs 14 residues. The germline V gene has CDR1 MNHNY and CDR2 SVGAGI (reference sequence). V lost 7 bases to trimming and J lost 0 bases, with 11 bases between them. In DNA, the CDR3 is TGTGCCAGCACCTTTCTACCTAGCACAGATACGCAGTATTTT. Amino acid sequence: CASTFLPSTDTQYF.